Following are 19 T cell receptor beta chains from one sample sequenced in a study of T-cell reconstitution after alpha-beta-depleted transplantation in children. Preparation of the TCRbeta library was carried out with unique molecular identifiers. Using its own MiXCR run on the PCR reads, TCRdb lists one record per CDR3 protein. The table shows approximately 170,000 distinct CDR3 sequences, with roughly 10% occurring only once. The sample in question was PBMCs, obtained before TCRalphabeta/CD19-depleted stem cell transplant. The receptors were gathered from a boy aged 2 to 10 with acute myeloid leukemia, due to receive a stem cell transplant.

This clonotype has a count of ten or more. The rearrangement links TRBV28 to TRBJ2-3; weak D call: TRBD1 (6 bases). The CDR3 contains 13 residues. Trimming left V 6 bases short and J 3 bases short, with 10 bases between. CDR1 is MDHEN and CDR2 is SYDVKM in the germline V gene. In DNA, the CDR3 is TGTGCCAGCAGAAATAGGGGGACAGATACGCAGTATTTT. As protein: CASRNRGTDTQYF. Complete variable domain (other parts from reference TRBV28 and TRBJ2-3): DVKVTQSSRYLVKRTGEKVFLECVQDMDHENMFWYRQDPGLGLRLIYFSYDVKMKEKGDIPEGYSVSREKKERFSLILESASTNQTSMYLCASRNRGTDTQYFGPGTRLTVL.

This clonotype has at least ten counts. The J gene is TRBJ2-3, the V gene TRBV3-1; 7 positions match TRBD2. The V gene end was trimmed by 0 bases and the J gene end by 4 bases; junction bases not matched to a gene: 13. This CDR3 is 18 amino acids long. Germline CDR1 LGHDT, CDR2 YNNKEL (reference sequence). CDR3 sequence: CASSQDLSGTSGADTQYF. The DNA for the CDR3 is TGTGCCAGCAGCCAAGATCTGAGCGGGACCTCTGGGGCAGATACGCAGTATTTT.

At least ten counts were recorded for this clonotype. The CDR3 DNA sequence: TGCAGTGCTAGAGGCATACTAGCGGGGGAAGGTATTCGGGCCTACGAGCAGTACGTC. This codes for CSARGILAGEGIRAYEQYV. V is TRBV20-1 and J is TRBJ2-7; 11 bases align to TRBD2. The CDR3 has 19 residues. V trimming: 1 base; J trimming: 2 bases; junction bases outside the gene matches: 16. The germline V gene encodes CDR1 DFQATT and CDR2 SNEGSKA (reference sequence).

In this sample, this clonotype turned up many times. The gene calls are TRBV7-9 and TRBJ2-1; a weak D match, TRBD1 (7 bases). The CDR3 contains 14 residues. Germline-derived CDR1 and CDR2 are SEHNR and FQNEAQ (reference sequence). Trimming left V 7 bases short and J 13 bases short, with 23 bases between. CDR3 residues: CASTPGGVAVLQFF. In nucleotides, the CDR3 is TGTGCCAGCACCCCAGGGGGAGTAGCGGTATTACAGTTCTTC.

This clonotype appeared many times. The CDR3 loop reads CASSRTGEGTQYF. CDR3 coding DNA: TGTGCCAGCAGCCGAACGGGGGAAGGCACGCAGTATTTT. The genes are TRBV7-2 and TRBJ2-3; the D gene is possibly TRBD2 (6 bases). The CDR3 runs to 13 residues. The V and J ends lost 5 bases and 9 bases respectively, with 15 bases between them. In germline, CDR1 is SGHTA, CDR2 FQGNSA.

J is TRBJ2-1 and V is TRBV28; possible D gene TRBD2, 6 bases. Trimming removed 7 bases at V and 2 bases at J, with 15 bases between. Per the germline V gene, CDR1 is MDHEN and CDR2 is SYDVKM. The CDR3 has 15 amino acids. CDR3 bases: TGTGCCAGCACCTCGGGACTCCGAACCTACAATGAGCAGTTCTTC. Translation gives CASTSGLRTYNEQFF. Variable domain in full (rest from reference TRBV28 and TRBJ2-1): DVKVTQSSRYLVKRTGEKVFLECVQDMDHENMFWYRQDPGLGLRLIYFSYDVKMKEKGDIPEGYSVSREKKERFSLILESASTNQTSMYLCASTSGLRTYNEQFFGPGTRLTVL.

There are many counts of this clonotype. The V gene is TRBV14, the J gene TRBJ2-1, with TRBD2 matching over 8 bases. The CDR3 has 17 residues. V dropped 0 bases and J dropped 4; count of bases not matched to a gene: 8. The germline V gene encodes CDR1 SGHDN and CDR2 FVKESK. The DNA of the CDR3 is TGTGCCAGCAGCCAAGATTTAGGAACTAGCGGTTACAATGAGCAGTTCTTC. It translates to CASSQDLGTSGYNEQFF. The full variable domain, completed using reference TRBV14 and TRBJ2-1, is EAGVTQFPSHSVIEKGQTVTLRCDPISGHDNLYWYRRVMGKEIKFLLHFVKESKQDESGMPNNRFLAERTGGTYSTLKVQPAELEDSGVYFCASSQDLGTSGYNEQFFGPGTRLTVL.

This clonotype was counted at least ten times. The CDR3: CASRPDGTYGYTF. In nucleotides, the CDR3 is TGTGCCAGCAGACCCGACGGTACCTATGGCTACACCTTC. V and J are TRBV3-1 and TRBJ1-2; D call uncertain. V was shortened by 6 bases and J by 4 bases, with 12 bases between the two germline ends. The length of the CDR3 is 13 residues. Germline CDR1 reads LGHDT; CDR2 reads YNNKEL (reference sequence). The variable domain in full, completed from reference TRBV3-1 and TRBJ1-2, reads DTAVSQTPKYLVTQMGNDKSIKCEQNLGHDTMYWYKQDSKKFLKIMFSYNNKELIINETVPNRFSPKSPDKAHLNLHINSLELGDSAVYFCASRPDGTYGYTFGSGTRLTVV.

This clonotype has a count of ten or more. This chain links TRBV6-5 with TRBJ1-2; D gene ambiguous. CDR1 MNHEY and CDR2 SVGAGI come from the germline V gene. V was clipped by 0 bases and J by 3 bases, with 8 bases between them. The CDR3 length is 14 residues. CDR3 DNA sequence: TGTGCCAGCAGTTACTCGAGGGTTTACTATGGCTACACCTTC. It specifies CASSYSRVYYGYTF.

This clonotype was observed at least ten times. J is TRBJ1-3 and V is TRBV5-6; 10 nucleotides match TRBD1. V trimming: 2 bases; J trimming: 3 bases; junction bases outside the gene matches: 2. This CDR3 is 15 amino acids long. CDR1 is SGHDT, CDR2 YYEEEE, per germline. CDR3 coding DNA: TGTGCCAGCAGCTTCGGGACAGGGGTTGGAAACACCATATATTTT. This codes for CASSFGTGVGNTIYF.

This clonotype was detected ten times or more. The chain links TRBV6-5 to TRBJ1-2; no firm D call. The V and J ends lost 5 bases and 1 base respectively, with 8 bases between them. The germline CDR1 and CDR2 sequences are MNHEY and SVGAGI. CDR3 length: 13 amino acids. CDR3 DNA: TGTGCCAGCAGTGTAATAGATAACTATGGCTACACCTTC. It specifies CASSVIDNYGYTF.

This clonotype was observed a few times. V usage is TRBV5-5 and J usage is TRBJ1-2; D not resolved. V was cut by 1 base and J by 1 base, with 5 bases left in between. Germline values: CDR1 SGHKS, CDR2 YYEKEE (reference sequence). The CDR3 sequence is 13 residues long. As DNA, the CDR3 is TGTGCCAGCAGCTTGTTGATTAACTATGGCTACACCTTC. Protein product: CASSLLINYGYTF.

Many counts were recorded for this clonotype. This chain joins TRBV29-1 and TRBJ1-1; the match to TRBD1 covers 11 bases. The V gene end was trimmed by 7 bases and the J gene end by 7 bases; junction bases not matched to a gene: 11. CDR1 is SQVTM and CDR2 is ANQGSEA in the germline V gene. There are 14 residues in the CDR3. The CDR3 DNA reads TGCAGCGCTAACCCCGCGGGACAGGGGGTTGAAGCTTTCTTT. Translated: CSANPAGQGVEAFF. Full variable domain (remainder filled in from reference TRBV29-1 and TRBJ1-1): SAVISQKPSRDICQRGTSLTIQCQVDSQVTMMFWYRQQPGQSLTLIATANQGSEATYESGFVIDKFPISRPNLTFSTLTVSNMSPEDSSIYLCSANPAGQGVEAFFGQGTRLTVV.

This clonotype was seen at least ten times. V gene TRBV5-1 combines with J gene TRBJ1-5; 7 nucleotides match TRBD1. Per germline, CDR1 SGHRS and CDR2 YFSETQ. This CDR3 is 18 amino acids long. V shed 0 bases, J shed 3 bases, and the junction held 12 bases outside the gene matches. The DNA for the CDR3 is TGCGCCAGCAGCTTGGAACCTCGGGACAGATTATACAATCAGCCCCAGCATTTT. Protein product: CASSLEPRDRLYNQPQHF. The whole variable domain, filled in from reference TRBV5-1 and TRBJ1-5, reads KAGVTQTPRYLIKTRGQQVTLSCSPISGHRSVSWYQQTPGQGLQFLFEYFSETQRNKGNFPGRFSGRQFSNSRSEMNVSTLELGDSALYLCASSLEPRDRLYNQPQHFGDGTRLSIL.

V usage is TRBV2 and J usage is TRBJ2-1; possibly TRBD1 or TRBD2 for D (6 bases each). V was trimmed by 7 bases and J by 12 bases, leaving 19 bases between them. The CDR3 runs to 13 residues. Germline CDR1 and CDR2: SNHLY and FYNNEI. The CDR3: CASTKGIGGGQFF. CDR3 bases: TGTGCCAGCACTAAAGGGATCGGAGGGGGGCAGTTCTTC.

About this clonotype: At one boundary the junction diverges from the germline segment, which might be a read error. The chain links TRBV12-3 or TRBV12-4 to TRBJ2-1; TRBD2 agrees at 12 bases. The CDR3 runs to 18 residues. CDR3 region: CAISLDGLAGTSYNEQFF. CDR3 nucleotide sequence: TGTGCCATCAGTTTAGATGGACTAGCGGGAACCTCCTACAATGAGCAGTTCTTC.

This clonotype was detected many times. The chain has TRBV14 and TRBJ2-1, with no clear D. CDR1 and CDR2 (germline): SGHDN, FVKESK. The V gene lost 0 bases and the J gene lost 9 bases, with 12 bases spanning the gap. The CDR3 totals 14 residues. Written as DNA, the CDR3 is TGTGCCAGCAGCCAAGATTGGAGTGTCGGTGAGCAGTTCTTC. The encoded protein is CASSQDWSVGEQFF.

This clonotype was observed at least ten times. The chain joins TRBV12-3 or TRBV12-4 to TRBJ1-2, with D unresolved. Trimming cost V 2 bases and J 7 bases, with 11 bases left between them. The CDR3 has 13 residues. CDR3 region: CASSLYGRGGYTF. Written as DNA, the CDR3 is TGTGCCAGCAGTTTATACGGACGAGGTGGCTACACCTTC.

This clonotype was detected ten times or more. The V and J genes are TRBV5-1 and TRBJ2-5; 10 positions agree with TRBD2. The CDR3 covers 18 residues. The germline V gene has CDR1 SGHRS and CDR2 YFSETQ. V gave up 4 bases and J gave up 0 bases; unmatched junction bases: 12. The CDR3 sequence: CASSGPQASGSYQETQYF. Here the CDR3 DNA reads TGCGCCAGCAGCGGGCCCCAGGCTAGCGGGAGCTACCAAGAGACCCAGTACTTC.